Below are 29 T cell receptor beta chains sequenced from a single sample in a study of T-cell memory formation after mild COVID-19. One entry per CDR3 protein results from TCRdb running MiXCR on the 5' RACE reads. The table records 100,000 to 150,000 distinct CDR3 sequences, about 6% of them present only once. Sequenced sample: PBMCs or a T cell subset sorted from them (not recorded which). Every receptor here comes from an adult woman who had mild COVID-19 (a few samples of this study predate the infection). Cell type and time point are not known.

This clonotype was seen a few times. This chain links TRBV7-2 with TRBJ1-1; no firm D call. Trimming shortened V by 5 bases and J by 3 bases, and 16 bases separated the two germline ends. CDR1 and CDR2 (germline): SGHTA, FQGNSA. CDR3 length equals 15 residues. CDR3: CASSRTSLSYTEAFF. The CDR3 bases are TGTGCCAGCAGCCGGACTTCTCTATCGTACACTGAAGCTTTCTTT. The variable domain in full, completed from reference TRBV7-2 and TRBJ1-1, reads GAGVSQSPSNKVTEKGKDVELRCDPISGHTALYWYRQSLGQGLEFLIYFQGNSAPDKSGLPSDRFSAERTGGSVSTLTIQRTQQEDSAVYLCASSRTSLSYTEAFFGQGTRLTVV.

The chain combines TRBV6-1 with TRBJ1-2; no clear D. The germline gives CDR1 MNHNS, CDR2 SASEGT. The CDR3 consists of 12 residues. Trimming cost V 4 bases and J 5 bases, with 8 bases left between them. CDR3: CASSAGLYGYTF. The CDR3, as DNA: TGTGCCAGCAGTGCTGGACTTTATGGCTACACCTTC.

This clonotype was picked up many times. V usage is TRBV20-1 and J usage is TRBJ1-5, with D unresolved. The germline gives CDR1 DFQATT, CDR2 SNEGSKA (reference sequence). Between the trimmed V and J ends, which lost 5 bases and 0 bases, there was a span of 11 bases. The CDR3 loop spans 14 amino acids. The CDR3 bases are TGCAGTGCTGTAGACCCATATAGCAATCAGCCCCAGCATTTT. Its protein product is CSAVDPYSNQPQHF.

This clonotype was observed many times. The chain carries TRBV30 and TRBJ2-7, with D uncertain. The CDR3 has 13 residues. Germline CDR1 and CDR2: GTSNPN and SVGIG (reference sequence). Deletions cut 4 bases from V and 0 bases from J, with 10 bases between. CDR3: CAWTRMSSYEQYF. The CDR3 DNA reads as TGTGCCTGGACCCGGATGAGCTCCTACGAGCAGTACTTC.

This clonotype has at least ten counts. V and J are TRBV29-1 and TRBJ1-5; D gene ambiguous. The CDR3 consists of 14 residues. Per the germline V gene, CDR1 is SQVTM and CDR2 is ANQGSEA. Deletions cut 4 bases from V and 1 base from J, with 11 bases between. CDR3 region: CSVAGGSSNQPQHF. The CDR3 nucleotides read TGCAGCGTTGCAGGCGGGAGCAGCAATCAGCCCCAGCATTTT. The entire variable domain, with the rest obtained from reference TRBV29-1 and TRBJ1-5, is as follows: SAVISQKPSRDICQRGTSLTIQCQVDSQVTMMFWYRQQPGQSLTLIATANQGSEATYESGFVIDKFPISRPNLTFSTLTVSNMSPEDSSIYLCSVAGGSSNQPQHFGDGTRLSIL.

CDR3 sequence reads: CSVVLAGQGRPQHF. As DNA, the CDR3 is TGCAGCGTTGTCCTAGCGGGACAGGGGAGGCCCCAGCATTTT. The chain carries TRBV29-1 and TRBJ1-5, with 10 bases that match TRBD1. Looked up from germline, CDR1 is SQVTM and CDR2 is ANQGSEA. The CDR3 spans 14 residues. Germline trimming cut 4 bases from V and 9 bases from J; bases unmatched to any gene: 9.

The chain carries TRBV27 and TRBJ1-5; D possibly corresponds to TRBD1 (5 bases). This CDR3 is built from 17 residues. The germline CDR1 and CDR2 sequences are MNHEY and SMNVEV (reference sequence). Trimming shortened V by 1 base and J by 3 bases, and 16 bases separated the two germline ends. CDR3 nucleotides: TGTGCCAGCAGTTTATGGTCTGGCCGGGGGACCAATCAGCCCCAGCATTTT. It translates to CASSLWSGRGTNQPQHF.

There are many counts of this clonotype. This chain connects TRBV20-1 to TRBJ2-5; D may be TRBD2 (6 bases). Germline CDR1 is DFQATT and CDR2 is SNEGSKA (reference sequence). Trimming stripped 0 bases from V and 7 bases from J, with 21 bases between. This CDR3 comprises 16 residues. The DNA for the CDR3 is TGCAGTGCTAGAGATACCCTGAGCGGTTTCGGGGGGACCCAGTACTTC. Its translation is CSARDTLSGFGGTQYF.

The chain recombines TRBV9 with TRBJ1-2, with D unresolved. The length of the CDR3 is 14 residues. Trimming stripped 0 bases from V and 7 bases from J, with 13 bases between. In germline, CDR1 is SGDLS, CDR2 YYNGEE. CDR3 sequence reads: CASSVEPENAGYTF. CDR3 DNA sequence: TGTGCCAGCAGCGTAGAGCCAGAAAATGCTGGCTACACCTTC.

This clonotype was seen a few times. This chain links TRBV11-2 with TRBJ2-7, with a weak D call TRBD1 (5 bases). Trimming cost V 6 bases and J 1 base, with 13 bases left between them. The length of the CDR3 is 14 residues. The germline V gene has CDR1 SGHAT and CDR2 FQNNGV. The CDR3 coding sequence is TGTGCCAGCAGTTGGGCAGGACAATCCTACGAGCAGTACTTC. Translated: CASSWAGQSYEQYF.

Many counts were recorded for this clonotype. The chain employs TRBV7-2 and TRBJ1-3; no clear D gene. Deletions cut 2 bases from V and 0 bases from J, with 8 bases between. The CDR3 sequence is 15 residues long. Germline lookup yields CDR1 SGHTA and CDR2 FQGNSA. CDR3 in amino acids: CASSLNLGSGNTIYF. The CDR3 DNA sequence: TGTGCCAGCAGCTTAAACCTGGGCTCTGGAAACACCATATATTTT. Drawing the rest from reference TRBV7-2 and TRBJ1-3, the complete variable domain is GAGVSQSPSNKVTEKGKDVELRCDPISGHTALYWYRQSLGQGLEFLIYFQGNSAPDKSGLPSDRFSAERTGGSVSTLTIQRTQQEDSAVYLCASSLNLGSGNTIYFGEGSWLTVV.

This clonotype was observed many times. The rearrangement uses TRBV7-2 and TRBJ1-6; weak D call: TRBD1 (5 bases). The ends were cut back, 1 base at V and 7 bases at J, with 14 bases in the middle. This CDR3 is 16 amino acids long. Germline V CDR1 and CDR2: SGHTA, FQGNSA. CDR3 bases: TGTGCCAGCAGCTTAGTTCCAGGGCGGGCAAATTCACCCCTCCACTTT. It yields the protein CASSLVPGRANSPLHF. The variable domain in full, with the rest retrieved from reference TRBV7-2 and TRBJ1-6, is GAGVSQSPSNKVTEKGKDVELRCDPISGHTALYWYRQSLGQGLEFLIYFQGNSAPDKSGLPSDRFSAERTGGSVSTLTIQRTQQEDSAVYLCASSLVPGRANSPLHFGNGTRLTVT.

The V call is TRBV5-5, the J call TRBJ1-2; D may be TRBD1 (5 bases). Germline CDR1 reads SGHKS; CDR2 reads YYEKEE (reference sequence). Trimming removed 6 bases at V and 4 bases at J, with 31 bases between. This CDR3 spans 19 amino acids. CDR3: CASTTGRGIRGGVFYGYTF. DNA of the CDR3: TGTGCCAGCACCACGGGCCGCGGGATACGGGGGGGAGTTTTCTATGGCTACACCTTC. The whole variable domain, filled in from reference TRBV5-5 and TRBJ1-2, reads DAGVTQSPTHLIKTRGQQVTLRCSPISGHKSVSWYQQVLGQGPQFIFQYYEKEERGRGNFPDRFSARQFPNYSSELNVNALLLGDSALYLCASTTGRGIRGGVFYGYTFGSGTRLTVV.

The V and J genes are TRBV7-9 and TRBJ1-2; 7 nucleotides agree with TRBD1. CDR1 is SEHNR and CDR2 is FQNEAQ in the germline V gene (reference sequence). The CDR3 contains 14 residues. J was trimmed by 8 bases and V by 6 bases; bases with no gene match: 12. CDR3 in amino acids: CASSWTGTADGYTF. The DNA of the CDR3 is TGTGCCAGCAGTTGGACTGGGACAGCGGACGGCTACACCTTC.

This clonotype was seen a few times. The rearrangement uses TRBV5-5 and TRBJ2-1, with a tentative D call TRBD2 (5 bases). Germline CDR1 and CDR2: SGHKS and YYEKEE (reference sequence). V was trimmed by 0 bases and J by 7 bases, leaving 14 bases between them. The CDR3 sequence is 15 residues long. CDR3 amino acids: CASSLGARTGNEQFF. In DNA form, the CDR3 reads TGTGCCAGCAGCTTGGGGGCGCGAACGGGAAATGAGCAGTTCTTC.

This clonotype was seen many times. CDR3 residues: CATSSFGTDNTGELFF. The DNA for the CDR3 is TGTGCCACCAGTAGCTTCGGGACGGACAACACCGGGGAGCTGTTTTTT. The V call is TRBV24-1, the J call TRBJ2-2; the D call may be TRBD1 or TRBD2 (5 bases each). V was pared by 6 bases and J by 2 bases, with 15 bases between. The germline gives CDR1 KGHDR, CDR2 SFDVKD. The CDR3 spans 16 residues.

This clonotype was seen a few times. The J gene is TRBJ1-1, the V gene TRBV19, with D maybe TRBD1 (6 bases). Trimming took off 7 bases at V and 3 bases at J, with 18 bases between the two ends. The V gene's germline CDR1 is LNHDA and CDR2 SQIVND (reference sequence). This CDR3 has 15 amino acids. The CDR3 DNA follows: TGTGCCAGTACCCATCCCGGGGCAGGGGACACTGAAGCTTTCTTT. Its protein is CASTHPGAGDTEAFF. Complete variable domain (other parts from reference TRBV19 and TRBJ1-1): DGGITQSPKYLFRKEGQNVTLSCEQNLNHDAMYWYRQDPGQGLRLIYYSQIVNDFQKGDIAEGYSVSREKKESFPLTVTSAQKNPTAFYLCASTHPGAGDTEAFFGQGTRLTVV.

The chain links TRBV9 to TRBJ2-4, with 7 bases fitting TRBD1. J gave up 10 bases and V 6 bases, and 10 bases lay outside the gene matches. The CDR3 covers 13 residues. Germline CDR1 SGDLS, CDR2 YYNGEE. The CDR3 bases are TGTGCCAGCAACCGGGACAGCCTTGGGATTCAGTACTTC. Protein product: CASNRDSLGIQYF.

This clonotype was observed many times. Compared with germline, one end of the junction differs, possibly owing to a read error. V and J are TRBV3-1 and TRBJ1-1, with unresolved D. Germline CDR1 LGHDT, CDR2 YNNKEL (reference sequence). This CDR3 region has 14 residues. Here the CDR3 reads CASTQRGPNTEAFF. Written as DNA, the CDR3 is TGTGCCAGCACCCAACGGGGTCCAAACACTGAAGCTTTCTTT.

Many counts were recorded for this clonotype. J is TRBJ1-4 and V is TRBV10-3; no reliable D call. Germline lookup yields CDR1 ENHRY and CDR2 SYGVKD. Trimming stripped 3 bases from V and 8 bases from J, with 10 bases between. The CDR3 loop spans 13 amino acids. CDR3 protein: CAISEGFGEKLFF. The CDR3 coding sequence is TGTGCCATCAGTGAAGGGTTCGGGGAAAAACTGTTTTTT.

The table lists this clonotype with many counts. The chain recombines TRBV4-3 with TRBJ2-2; unclear D gene. Per the germline V gene, CDR1 is LGHNA and CDR2 is YSLEER. The CDR3 has 16 amino acids. The germline V and J ends were trimmed by 1 base and 3 bases, with 12 bases remaining between them. CDR3: CASSQAPTGDTGELFF. CDR3 nucleotide sequence: TGCGCCAGCAGCCAAGCCCCGACGGGTGACACCGGGGAGCTGTTTTTT.

In this sample, this clonotype turned up a few times. The CDR3 sequence is CASSMGTGVVAYEQFF. In nucleotides, the CDR3 is TGTGCCAGCAGTATGGGGACAGGGGTTGTAGCATATGAGCAGTTCTTC. The chain has TRBV12-3 or TRBV12-4 and TRBJ2-1, with 10 bases fitting TRBD1. Trimming removed 5 bases from V and 8 bases from J; junction bases left unmatched: 12. The CDR3 has 16 residues.

Many counts were recorded for this clonotype. The chain links TRBV5-5 to TRBJ2-3; a possible D gene is TRBD2 (5 bases). The CDR3 contains 14 residues. Germline values: CDR1 SGHKS, CDR2 YYEKEE (reference sequence). Trimming left V 0 bases short and J 4 bases short, with 9 bases between. CDR3: CASSLAQRADTQYF. In nucleotides, the CDR3 is TGTGCCAGCAGCTTGGCACAGAGGGCAGATACGCAGTATTTT. The complete variable domain, with remaining parts taken from reference TRBV5-5 and TRBJ2-3, reads DAGVTQSPTHLIKTRGQQVTLRCSPISGHKSVSWYQQVLGQGPQFIFQYYEKEERGRGNFPDRFSARQFPNYSSELNVNALLLGDSALYLCASSLAQRADTQYFGPGTRLTVL.

This clonotype was seen repeatedly, ten times or more. One end of the junction is discordant with germline, which a read error may explain. The rearrangement uses TRBV5-1 and TRBJ2-1, with 8 bases identical to TRBD1. The CDR3 length is 15 residues. Germline loops: CDR1 SGHRS, CDR2 YFSETQ. CDR3 DNA: TGTGCCAGCAGCCTCACAGGGGGCTCCTACAATGAGCAGTTCTTC. It translates to CASSLTGGSYNEQFF.

Note on this clonotype: Because the CDR3 is missing its conserved closing phenylalanine or tryptophan, this is likely a read error. This chain uses TRBV5-5 with TRBJ2-2; the D gene is possibly TRBD2 (5 bases). CDR1 is SGHKS and CDR2 is YYEKEE in the germline V gene (reference sequence). The CDR3 has 15 residues. V was cut by 0 bases and J by 4 bases, with 10 bases left in between. This chain's CDR3 is CASSLGRSGTGELFI. The DNA of the CDR3 is TGTGCCAGCAGCTTGGGTCGGAGCGGCACCGGGGAGCTGTTTATT.

This clonotype came up a few times. V is TRBV20-1 and J is TRBJ1-5; tentative D call: TRBD1 (5 bases). Germline V gives CDR1 DFQATT, CDR2 SNEGSKA (reference sequence). The CDR3 totals 15 residues. V gave up 1 base and J gave up 6 bases, with 16 bases separating them. The CDR3 loop reads CSARVAGGVVQPQHF. The CDR3 DNA is TGCAGTGCTAGAGTCGCTGGGGGTGTTGTTCAGCCCCAGCATTTT.

This clonotype showed up just a few times. The V gene is TRBV12-3 or TRBV12-4, the J gene TRBJ1-1; the D gene is possibly TRBD1 (6 bases). The CDR3 spans 16 residues. Trimming left V 4 bases short and J 0 bases short, with 15 bases between. CDR3 bases: TGTGCCAGCAGTTGGGGGCCGGGGGCTATGAACACTGAAGCTTTCTTT. Residues: CASSWGPGAMNTEAFF.

At least ten counts were recorded for this clonotype. The CDR3 nucleotides read TGCGCCAGCAGCTTGGGCCAGGGGGCCAGCACCGGGGAGCTGTTTTTT. It specifies CASSLGQGASTGELFF. This chain joins TRBV5-1 and TRBJ2-2; 8 positions match TRBD1. The trim removed 0 bases at V and 4 bases at J, leaving 5 bases unmatched. The length of the CDR3 is 16 residues. Germline CDR1 and CDR2: SGHRS and YFSETQ.

The table lists this clonotype with many counts. The V call is TRBV3-1, the J call TRBJ2-1; D is unclear. Trimming removed 0 bases from V and 6 bases from J, with 9 bases in between. This CDR3 is 14 amino acids long. Per the germline V gene, CDR1 is LGHDT and CDR2 is YNNKEL (reference sequence). The DNA for the CDR3 is TGTGCCAGCAGCCAAGAGGTTGGAATCAATGAGCAGTTCTTC. Protein sequence: CASSQEVGINEQFF.